This T cell receptor beta chain comes out of a study of shared clonotypes between healthy human individuals. Findings of the study overall: Though the depth was large, rarefaction showed that sorted-subset sequencing was incomplete. Naive subsets generally exceeded memory subsets in estimated richness.

On this clone itself: Antigen specificity is unknown.

Donation came from healthy HIV-negative adults that had no recent acute infections or vaccinations. Those who donated, Caucasian adults without exception, all lived in Nashville, Tennessee. Germline-derived CDR1 and CDR2 are LNHDA and SQIVND (reference sequence). Trimming removed 6 bases at V and 2 bases at J, with 19 bases between. The CDR3 contains 16 residues. TCRdb keeps only in-frame clones here, not all; method: immunoSEQ multiplex PCR. There are a few million clones in the sample; approximately 92% occur only once, and roughly 0.13% lies in the top ten. The sequence derives from a man between 18 and 35 years old in good health. The genes are TRBV19 and TRBJ1-1, with TRBD1 as a possible D gene (5 bases). The sample comprised naive CD4+ T cells sorted from blood. Subset defined: CD45RA+ positively selected. CDR3 residues: CASSPSVRVRNTEAFF. The CDR3 DNA reads TGTGCCAGTAGCCCGTCGGTCAGGGTAAGAAACACTGAAGCTTTCTTT.